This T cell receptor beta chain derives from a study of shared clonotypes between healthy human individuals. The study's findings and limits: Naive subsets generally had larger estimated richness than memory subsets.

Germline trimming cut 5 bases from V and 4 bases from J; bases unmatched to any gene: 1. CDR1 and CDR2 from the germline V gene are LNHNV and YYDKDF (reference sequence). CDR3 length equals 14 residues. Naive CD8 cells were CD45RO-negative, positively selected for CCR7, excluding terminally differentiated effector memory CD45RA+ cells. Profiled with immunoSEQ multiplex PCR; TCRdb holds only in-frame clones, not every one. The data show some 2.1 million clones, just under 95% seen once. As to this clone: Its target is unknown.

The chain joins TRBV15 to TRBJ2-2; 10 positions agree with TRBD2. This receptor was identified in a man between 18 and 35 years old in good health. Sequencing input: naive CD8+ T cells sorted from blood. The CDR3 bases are TGTGCCACCAGCTGGACTAGCGGCACCGGGGAGCTGTTTTTT. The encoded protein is CATSWTSGTGELFF.